This T cell receptor beta chain was observed in a study of T-cell memory formation after mild COVID-19. TCRdb called the 5' RACE reads again in MiXCR, with one record for every CDR3 protein. The table lists 110,000 to 150,000 distinct CDR3 sequences, around 27% of them singletons, with around 24% in the top ten. Germline V CDR1 and CDR2: LGHNA, YSLEER. This CDR3 is built from 18 residues. The V segment lost 0 bases and the J segment 8 bases; nucleotides outside the gene matches: 10. This clonotype showed up many times. V gene TRBV4-3 combines with J gene TRBJ2-1, with 13 bases lining up with TRBD2. The receptor was derived from an adult woman who had mild COVID-19 (a few samples of this study predate the infection). Cell type and time point are not known. The sequencing sample was made of PBMCs or a T cell subset sorted from them (not recorded which). The CDR3 coding sequence is TGCGCCAGCAGCCAAGATCATCCAGGGACTAGCGGGATCGATGAGCAGTTCTTC. Its translation: CASSQDHPGTSGIDEQFF.